This TCR beta chain comes out of a study of chemoradiotherapy in HPV16-positive cancers. V was clipped by 5 bases and J by 9 bases, with 14 bases between them. Germline V gene data show CDR1 as SGHVS and CDR2 as FNYEAQ. The CDR3 extends over 13 amino acids. This clone was picked up a small number of times. The method was immunoSEQ multiplex PCR; TCRdb's version includes in-frame clones alone and lacks a portion of them. The sample records roughly 12,000 clones, more than 50% being singletons. This chain connects TRBV7-6 to TRBJ2-1, with D perhaps given as TRBD1 or TRBD2 (7 bases each). This receptor was taken from a human donor with HPV-associated anogenital cancer. The sample here was taken from a patient who underwent chemoradiotherapy. Here the CDR3 reads CASSGGGGSEQFF. Here the CDR3 DNA reads TGTGCCAGCAGCGGGGGAGGGGGCAGTGAGCAGTTCTTC.